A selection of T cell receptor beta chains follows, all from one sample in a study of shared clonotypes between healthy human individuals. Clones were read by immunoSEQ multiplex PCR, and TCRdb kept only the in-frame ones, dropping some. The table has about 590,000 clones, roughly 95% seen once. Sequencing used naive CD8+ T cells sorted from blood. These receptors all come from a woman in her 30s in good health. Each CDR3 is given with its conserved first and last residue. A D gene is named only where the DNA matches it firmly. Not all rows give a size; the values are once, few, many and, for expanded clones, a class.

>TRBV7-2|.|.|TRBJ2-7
TGTGCCAGCAGCTCAGGAGTAGGGGGACGTGAGCAGTACTTC
CASSSGVGGREQYF
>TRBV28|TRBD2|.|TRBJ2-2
TGTGCCAGCAGTTTTCCCGGGGAGGGCGGGGAGCTGTTTTTT
CASSFPGEGGELFF
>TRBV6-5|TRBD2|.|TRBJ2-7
TGTGCCAGCAGTTCGGGACTAGCGGGAGCCGAGCAGTACTTC
CASSSGLAGAEQYF
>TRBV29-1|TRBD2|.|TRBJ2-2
TGCAGCGTTGTGGGACTAGCGGGAGTAAACACCGGGGAGCTGTTTTTT
CSVVGLAGVNTGELFF
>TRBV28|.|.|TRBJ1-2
TGTGCCAGCAGTTTATTCTCGGAGAGCGATGGCTACACCTTC
CASSLFSESDGYTF
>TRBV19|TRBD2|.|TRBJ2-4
TGTGCCAGTAGTATTTCCCCCCTAGCGGGCGTTCTAGCCAAAAACATTCAGTACTTC
CASSISPLAGVLAKNIQYF
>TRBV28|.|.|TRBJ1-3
TGTGCCAGCAGTTATGGTCCAAGCTCTGGAAACACCATATATTTT
CASSYGPSSGNTIYF
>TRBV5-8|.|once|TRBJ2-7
TGTGCCAGCAGCTCCCGGGACGGCTCCTACGAGCAGTACTTC
CASSSRDGSYEQYF
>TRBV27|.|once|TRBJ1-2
TGTGCCAGCAGTTTGGGAACTAACTATGGCTACACCTTC
CASSLGTNYGYTF
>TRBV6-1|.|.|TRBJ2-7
TGTGCCAGCAACTACGAGCAGTACTTC
CASNYEQYF